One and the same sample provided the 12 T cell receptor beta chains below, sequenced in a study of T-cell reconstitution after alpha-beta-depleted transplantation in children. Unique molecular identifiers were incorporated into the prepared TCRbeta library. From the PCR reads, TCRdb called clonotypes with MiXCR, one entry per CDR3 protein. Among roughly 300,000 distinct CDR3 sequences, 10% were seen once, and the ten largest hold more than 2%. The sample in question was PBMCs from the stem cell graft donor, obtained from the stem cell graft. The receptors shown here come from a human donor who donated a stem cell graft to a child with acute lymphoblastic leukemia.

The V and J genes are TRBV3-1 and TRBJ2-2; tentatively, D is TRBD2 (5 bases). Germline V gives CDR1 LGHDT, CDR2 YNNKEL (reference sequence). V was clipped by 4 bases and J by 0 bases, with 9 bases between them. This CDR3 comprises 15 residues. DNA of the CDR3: TGTGCCAGCAGCCCCAGCGGCTCGAACACCGGGGAGCTGTTTTTT. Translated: CASSPSGSNTGELFF.

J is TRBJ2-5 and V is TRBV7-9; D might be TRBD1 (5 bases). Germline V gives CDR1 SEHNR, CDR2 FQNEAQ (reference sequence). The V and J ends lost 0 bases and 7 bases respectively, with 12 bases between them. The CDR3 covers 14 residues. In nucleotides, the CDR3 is TGTGCCAGCAGCTTAGCCCGGGTTGGGGCGACCCAGTACTTC. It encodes CASSLARVGATQYF.

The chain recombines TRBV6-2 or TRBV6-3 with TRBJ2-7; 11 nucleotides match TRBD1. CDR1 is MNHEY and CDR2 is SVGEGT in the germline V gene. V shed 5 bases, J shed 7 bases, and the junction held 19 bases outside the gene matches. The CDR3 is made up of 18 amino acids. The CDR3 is CASSGLLLRRDRGYEQYF. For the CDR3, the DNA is TGTGCCAGCAGTGGTCTCTTGCTTCGCCGGGACAGGGGGTATGAGCAGTACTTC.

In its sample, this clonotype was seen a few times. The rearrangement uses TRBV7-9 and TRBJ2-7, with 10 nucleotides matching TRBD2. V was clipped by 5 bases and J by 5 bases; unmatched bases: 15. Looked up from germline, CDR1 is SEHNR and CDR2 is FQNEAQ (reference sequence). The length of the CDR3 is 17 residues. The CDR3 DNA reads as TGTGCCAGCAGCCCCTCTAGCGGGGGAGTTTTCTTCCACGAGCAGTACTTC. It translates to CASSPSSGGVFFHEQYF.

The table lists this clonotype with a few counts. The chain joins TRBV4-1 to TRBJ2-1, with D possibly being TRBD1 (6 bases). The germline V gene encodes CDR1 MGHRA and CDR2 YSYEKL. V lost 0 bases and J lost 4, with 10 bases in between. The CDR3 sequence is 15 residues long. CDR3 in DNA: TGCGCCAGCAGCCAAGATGTTGGACAGTACAATGAGCAGTTCTTC. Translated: CASSQDVGQYNEQFF.

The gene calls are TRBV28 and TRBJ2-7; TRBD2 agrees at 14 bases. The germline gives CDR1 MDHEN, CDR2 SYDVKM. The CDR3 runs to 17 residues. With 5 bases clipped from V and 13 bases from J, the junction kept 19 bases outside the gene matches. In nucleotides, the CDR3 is TGTGCCAGCAGTCTTCGGGACTCATCGGGACTAGCGGGAGTCGGATACTTC. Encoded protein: CASSLRDSSGLAGVGYF.

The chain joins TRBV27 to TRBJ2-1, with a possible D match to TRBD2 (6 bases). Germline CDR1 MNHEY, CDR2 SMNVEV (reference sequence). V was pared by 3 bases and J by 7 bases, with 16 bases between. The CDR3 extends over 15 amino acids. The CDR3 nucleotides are TGTGCCAGCAGTTTTGTGGCTGGGGCGGGGAATGAGCAGTTCTTC. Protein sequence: CASSFVAGAGNEQFF.

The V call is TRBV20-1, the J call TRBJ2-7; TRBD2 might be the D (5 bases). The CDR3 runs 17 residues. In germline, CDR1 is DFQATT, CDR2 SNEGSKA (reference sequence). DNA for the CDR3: TGCTGCGCTGGACGTTACGGACGGGATACTATTAGCAACGAGCAGTACTTC. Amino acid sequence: CCAGRYGRDTISNEQYF.

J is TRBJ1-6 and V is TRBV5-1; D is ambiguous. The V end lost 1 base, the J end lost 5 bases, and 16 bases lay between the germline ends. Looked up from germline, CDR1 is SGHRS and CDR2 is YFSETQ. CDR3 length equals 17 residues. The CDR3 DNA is TGCGCCAGCAGCTTGTCGGTAGACTTCTCGGATAATTCACCCCTCCACTTT. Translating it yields CASSLSVDFSDNSPLHF. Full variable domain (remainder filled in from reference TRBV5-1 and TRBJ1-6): KAGVTQTPRYLIKTRGQQVTLSCSPISGHRSVSWYQQTPGQGLQFLFEYFSETQRNKGNFPGRFSGRQFSNSRSEMNVSTLELGDSALYLCASSLSVDFSDNSPLHFGNGTRLTVT.

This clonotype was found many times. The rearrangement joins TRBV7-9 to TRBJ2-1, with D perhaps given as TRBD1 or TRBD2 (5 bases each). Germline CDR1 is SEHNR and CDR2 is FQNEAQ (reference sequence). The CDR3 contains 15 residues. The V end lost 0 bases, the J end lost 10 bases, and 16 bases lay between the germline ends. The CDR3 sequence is CASSLAGAWWWEQFF. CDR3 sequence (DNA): TGTGCCAGCAGCTTAGCCGGGGCTTGGTGGTGGGAGCAGTTCTTC.

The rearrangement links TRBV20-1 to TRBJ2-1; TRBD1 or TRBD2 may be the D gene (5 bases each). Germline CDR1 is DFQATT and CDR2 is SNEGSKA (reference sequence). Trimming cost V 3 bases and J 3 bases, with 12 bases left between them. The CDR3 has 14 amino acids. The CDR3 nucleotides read TGCAGTGCTAGCGGGGCGATAAACTACAATGAGCAGTTCTTC. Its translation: CSASGAINYNEQFF.

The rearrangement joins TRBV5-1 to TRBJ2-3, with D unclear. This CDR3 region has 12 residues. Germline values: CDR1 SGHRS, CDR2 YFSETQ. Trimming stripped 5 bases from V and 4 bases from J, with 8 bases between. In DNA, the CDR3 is TGCGCCAGCAGACTGATCGCAGATACGCAGTATTTT. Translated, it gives CASRLIADTQYF.